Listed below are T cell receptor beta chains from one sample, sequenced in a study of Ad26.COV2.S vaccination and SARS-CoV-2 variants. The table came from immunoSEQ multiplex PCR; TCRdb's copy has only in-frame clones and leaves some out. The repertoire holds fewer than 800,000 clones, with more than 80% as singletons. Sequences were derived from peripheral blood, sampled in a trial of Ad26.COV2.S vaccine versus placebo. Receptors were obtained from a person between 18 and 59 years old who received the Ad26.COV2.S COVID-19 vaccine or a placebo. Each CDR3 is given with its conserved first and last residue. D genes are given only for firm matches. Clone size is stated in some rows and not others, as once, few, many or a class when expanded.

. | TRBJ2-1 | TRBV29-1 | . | TGCAGCGTTGCGGGAGCTGTCGAAGGGGAGCAGTTCTTC | CSVAGAVEGEQFF
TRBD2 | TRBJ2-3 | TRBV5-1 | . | TGCGCCAGCAGCTTGCCTAGCGGGACCCAGGGGGGAGATACGCAGTATTTT | CASSLPSGTQGGDTQYF
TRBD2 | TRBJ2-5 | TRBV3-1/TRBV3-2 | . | TGTGCCAGCAGCCAAGAAGTCGGGGGGTTGAGGGAGACCCAGTACTTC | CASSQEVGGLRETQYF
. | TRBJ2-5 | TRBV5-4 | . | TGTGCCAGCAGCTTGATTCTAGCAGAGACCCAGTACTTC | CASSLILAETQYF
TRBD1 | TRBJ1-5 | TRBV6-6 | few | TGTGCCAGCAGTTACAGGACAGGGTGGCAGCCCCAGCATTTT | CASSYRTGWQPQHF
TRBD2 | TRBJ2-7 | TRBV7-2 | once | TGTGCCAGCAGCTTGGCCGAACCGGGACTAGCCTACGAGCAGTACTTC | CASSLAEPGLAYEQYF
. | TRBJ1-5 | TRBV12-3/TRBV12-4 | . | TGTGCCAGCAGTTTCGGGGGGAACCAGCCCCAGCATTTT | CASSFGGNQPQHF
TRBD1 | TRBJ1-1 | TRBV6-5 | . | TGTGCCAGCAGACGACAGGGTGGGACTGAAGCTTTCTTT | CASRRQGGTEAFF
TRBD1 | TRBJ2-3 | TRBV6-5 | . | TGTGCCAGCAGTTACGACCGGGACAGGGCCTCTTATACGCAGTATTTT | CASSYDRDRASYTQYF
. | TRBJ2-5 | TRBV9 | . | TGTGCCAGCAGCGCCTTGGCCCAAGAGACCCAGTACTTC | CASSALAQETQYF
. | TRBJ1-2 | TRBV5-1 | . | TGCGCCAGCAGCTCCGACAGCTCCAACTATGGCTACACCTTC | CASSSDSSNYGYTF
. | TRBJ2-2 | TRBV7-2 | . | TGTGCCAGCAGCCTAGAGGACAGCGGGGAGCTGTTTTTT | CASSLEDSGELFF
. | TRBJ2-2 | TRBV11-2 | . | TGTGCCAGCAGCTTACATGGGAACACCGGGGAGCTGTTTTTT | CASSLHGNTGELFF
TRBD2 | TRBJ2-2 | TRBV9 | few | TGTGCCAGCAGCTCACGTGGGCGGGAGTACACCGGGGAGCTGTTTTTT | CASSSRGREYTGELFF
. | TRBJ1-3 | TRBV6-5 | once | TGTGCCAGCTTCAGGAATTCTGGAAACACCATATATTTT | CASFRNSGNTIYF
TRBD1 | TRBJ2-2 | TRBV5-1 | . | TGCGCCAGCAGCTGGGAGACAGGGTACACCGGGGAGCTGTTTTTT | CASSWETGYTGELFF
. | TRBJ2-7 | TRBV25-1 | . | TGTGCCAGCAGTGAATATAATCGGGGTGCGGACGAGCAGTACTTC | CASSEYNRGADEQYF
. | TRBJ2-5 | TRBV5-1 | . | TGCGCCAGCAGCTTGGCCCGAAGAGGAGAGACCCAGTACTTC | CASSLARRGETQYF
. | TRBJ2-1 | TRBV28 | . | TGTGCCAGCAGGGCCTTTGGTGAGCAGTTCTTC | CASRAFGEQFF
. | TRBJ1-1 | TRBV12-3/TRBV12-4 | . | TGTGCCAGCAAAGAGGGCCCCGGCACTGAAGCTTTCTTT | CASKEGPGTEAFF
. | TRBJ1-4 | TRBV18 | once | TGTGCCAGCTCACCACCCAAACAGGGTGAGCGGGAAAAACTGTTTTTT | CASSPPKQGEREKLFF
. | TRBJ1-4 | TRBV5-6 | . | TGTGCCAGCAGCTTACAGGGAGAATGGATCGGCGAAAAACTGTTTTTT | CASSLQGEWIGEKLFF
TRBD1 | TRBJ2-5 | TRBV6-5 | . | TGTGCCAGCAGTTACTCGATCGGGACAGGACAAGAGACCCAGTACTTC | CASSYSIGTGQETQYF
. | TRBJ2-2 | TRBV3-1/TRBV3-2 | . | TGTGCCAGCAGCCAAGTTCCTGGCGGGACCGGGGAGCTGTTTTTT | CASSQVPGGTGELFF
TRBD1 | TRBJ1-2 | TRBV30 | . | TGTGCCTTGGGTGCTGACAGGGGCTATGGCTACACCTTC | CALGADRGYGYTF
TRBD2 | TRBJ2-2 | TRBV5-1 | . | TGCGCCAGCAGCTTGTCAGGCGGGGGAAACACCGGGGAGCTGTTTTTT | CASSLSGGGNTGELFF
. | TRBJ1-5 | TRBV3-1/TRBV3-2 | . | TGTGCCAGCAGCCAAGACAGGGGAGACCAGCCCCAGCATTTT | CASSQDRGDQPQHF
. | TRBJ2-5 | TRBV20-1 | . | TGCAGTGCTAGTTATCTCCGCGGAGGCCAGTACTTC | CSASYLRGGQYF
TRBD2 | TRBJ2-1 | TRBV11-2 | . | TGTGCCAGCACCAGACTAGCGGGGGGGCACAATGAGCAGTTCTTC | CASTRLAGGHNEQFF
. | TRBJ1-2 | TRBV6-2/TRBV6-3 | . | TGTGCCAGCAGTTTGACAGTTAACTATGGCTACACCTTC | CASSLTVNYGYTF
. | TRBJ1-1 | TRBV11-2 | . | TGTGCCAGCAGCTTTACAGGGAACACTGAAGCTTTCTTT | CASSFTGNTEAFF
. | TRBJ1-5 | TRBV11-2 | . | TGTGCCAGCAGCTTAGACACAGTTAGCAATCAGCCCCAGCATTTT | CASSLDTVSNQPQHF
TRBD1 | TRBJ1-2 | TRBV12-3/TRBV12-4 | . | TGTGCCAGCAGTCTCTTGACAGGGACGGGCAACACCTTC | CASSLLTGTGNTF
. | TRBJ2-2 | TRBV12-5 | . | TGTGCTAGTGGTTTAATTGGGGCGGTCACCGGGGAGCTGTTTTTT | CASGLIGAVTGELFF
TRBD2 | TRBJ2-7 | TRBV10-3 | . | TGTGCCATAAGCGGGGGCTCTCCCTACGAGCAGTACTTC | CAISGGSPYEQYF
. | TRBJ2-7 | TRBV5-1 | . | TGCGCCAGCAGCTCGGCCAGGGGAGTTCCCCTCTACGAGCAGTACTTC | CASSSARGVPLYEQYF
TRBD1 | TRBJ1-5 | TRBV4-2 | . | TGTGCCAGCAGCCAAGACGGACAGGGCAATCAGCCCCAGCATTTT | CASSQDGQGNQPQHF
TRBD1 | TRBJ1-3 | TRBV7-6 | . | TGTGCCAGCAGCCTCGGGACAGACGGAAACACCATATATTTT | CASSLGTDGNTIYF
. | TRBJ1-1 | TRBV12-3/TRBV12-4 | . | TGTGCCAGCAGTTTAGTCATTAGTGGGGGAGCTTTCTTT | CASSLVISGGAFF
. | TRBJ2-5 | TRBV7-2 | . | TGTGCCAGCAGCTTACGACGGGGAAATGTGGAGACCCAGTACTTC | CASSLRRGNVETQYF
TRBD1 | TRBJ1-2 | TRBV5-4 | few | TGTGCCAGCAGCTCTAGAAGACAGGGGGGTGGCTACACCTTC | CASSSRRQGGGYTF
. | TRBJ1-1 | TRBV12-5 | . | TGTGCTAGTGGTTTGGTCCGGACAGAGAACACTGAAGCTTTCTTT | CASGLVRTENTEAFF
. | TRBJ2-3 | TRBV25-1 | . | TGTGCCAGCAGTGAAAACAGAATGGCAGGTGGCACAGATACGCAGTATTTT | CASSENRMAGGTDTQYF
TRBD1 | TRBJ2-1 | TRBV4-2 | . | TGTGCCAGCAGCCAAGTGTCCGGGACAGGTAAGGATGAGCAGTTCTTC | CASSQVSGTGKDEQFF